This T cell receptor (beta chain) was observed in a study of cytomegalovirus exposure and HLA in healthy donors. Whole-study context: From HLA-typed donors, an early data release held about 85 million unique TCRs. Overall study findings and caveats: Several of the most significant clusters appeared linked to common viral pathogens, based on a later analysis. A later analysis found TCR association rates differed by HLA locus, highest for DRB1 and lowest for HLA-C.

The donors (healthy individuals) were bone marrow donors. V lost 3 bases to trimming and J lost 5 bases; unmatched junction nucleotides: 11. CDR1 and CDR2 from the germline V gene are MNHNS and SASEGT. The length of the CDR3 is 16 residues. A multiplex PCR was run with 60 Vbeta primers and 13 Jbeta primers. Generated by immunoSEQ multiplex PCR, the TCRdb table keeps only in-frame clones and is missing some. Here the sample spans 50,000 to 65,000 clones, roughly 77% being singletons. This clone was observed a single time. Its specificity is not known. Sample: PBMCs. J is TRBJ1-1 and V is TRBV6-1; 8 bases are a match to TRBD1. The receptor was derived from a woman in her forties in good health and CMV-seropositive. This CDR3 reads CASSDRLRTGWTEAFF. CDR3 DNA sequence: TGTGCCAGCAGTGATCGCCTTAGGACAGGGTGGACTGAAGCTTTCTTT.